In this sample, the clone carrying this T cell receptor beta chain turned up a few times. MiXCR, applied by TCRdb to the 5' RACE reads, yields one record per CDR3 protein. Of approximately 240,000 distinct CDR3 sequences in the sample, roughly 17% were seen once. The data originate from a study of T-cell memory formation after mild COVID-19. Germline V gene data show CDR1 as SGHDT and CDR2 as YYEEEE. The CDR3 is 17 residues long. V was clipped by 3 bases and J by 4 bases; unmatched bases: 11. This receptor was taken from a man younger than 35 who had mild COVID-19 (a few samples of this study predate the infection). Cell type and time point are not known. The chain employs TRBV5-6 and TRBJ2-2; TRBD1 matches 8 bases. Sequencing input: PBMCs or a T cell subset sorted from them (not recorded which). This chain's CDR3 is CASSSFQDRDGTGELFF. The CDR3 DNA sequence: TGTGCCAGCAGCTCGTTTCAGGACAGGGATGGCACCGGGGAGCTGTTTTTT.